What follows is one T cell receptor beta chain and its context. Individuals aged about 18 to 89 years were recruited from some 26 US areas. The study counted Cohort 3 donors as recovered given two negative PCRs, clearance, or symptom resolution. The sample comes from a study of blood T cell repertoires in COVID-19. Looking at the study overall: T cells, B-cell-depleted T cells, or PBMCs supplied cDNA or gDNA.

The CDR3 covers 13 residues. The J segment lost 7 bases and the V segment lost 6 bases, leaving 7 bases of the junction unmatched. Original processing notes: Counts of nucleated cells, estimated from reference gene primer amplification, were obtained. The method was immunoSEQ multiplex PCR; TCRdb's version includes in-frame clones alone and lacks a portion of them. Clonal size and the V and J genes are those of that table, whereas D and trimming came from the DNA. The sample includes 250,000 to 400,000 clones, 70% to 90% of them seen just once. This TCR was recovered from a woman aged 25-40 years who had recovered from COVID-19. The chain couples TRBV12-3 or TRBV12-4 to TRBJ2-7; 9 positions agree with TRBD2. Sequencing was performed on PBMCs or T cells enriched from blood (not recorded which). As DNA, the CDR3 is TGTGCCAGCAGCCCAGCGGGGGGAAGGGAGCAGTACTTC. This sequence encodes CASSPAGGREQYF.